What follows is one TCR beta chain and its context. The antigen remains undetermined. The table came from immunoSEQ multiplex PCR; TCRdb's copy has only in-frame clones and leaves some out. The sample contains tens of thousands of clones, roughly four fifths of which appear only once. This specimen belongs to a study of radiotherapy plus CTLA-4 blockade in lung cancer. Study details: Among enrolled patients, less than 20% responded and roughly 30% achieved disease control. Study observations and caveats: Clones derived from tumor TCRs expanded in blood after radiotherapy plus ipilimumab. Interferon-beta, together with early blood T cell clone dynamics, reportedly best predicted response.

This sample comprised peripheral blood, obtained from a patient treated with radiotherapy plus ipilimumab. This clonotype was obtained from a human donor with non-small cell lung cancer who had stable disease on radiotherapy plus ipilimumab.

The CDR3 loop reads CASGAGGLLSYNEQFF. The CDR3 DNA reads TGTGCCAGCGGCGCGGGGGGCCTCCTCTCCTACAATGAGCAGTTCTTC. The chain joins TRBV7-9 to TRBJ2-1; TRBD2 agrees at 8 bases. Germline-derived CDR1 and CDR2 are SEHNR and FQNEAQ (reference sequence). V was clipped by 8 bases and J by 0 bases; unmatched bases: 9. CDR3 size: 16 residues.